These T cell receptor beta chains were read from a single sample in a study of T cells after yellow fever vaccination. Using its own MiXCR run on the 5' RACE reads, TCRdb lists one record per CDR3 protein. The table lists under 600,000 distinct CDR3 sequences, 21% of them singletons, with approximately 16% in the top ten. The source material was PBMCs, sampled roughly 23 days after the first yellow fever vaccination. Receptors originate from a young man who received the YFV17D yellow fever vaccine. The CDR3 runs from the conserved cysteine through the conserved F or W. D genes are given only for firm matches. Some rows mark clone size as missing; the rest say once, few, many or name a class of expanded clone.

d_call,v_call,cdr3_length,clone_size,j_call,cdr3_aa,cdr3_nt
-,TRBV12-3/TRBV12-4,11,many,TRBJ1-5,CASSLNQPQHF,TGTGCCAGCAGTTTAAATCAGCCCCAGCATTTT
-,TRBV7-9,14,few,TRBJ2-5,CASSFGRRVETQYF,TGTGCCAGCAGCTTCGGACGACGGGTAGAGACCCAGTACTTC
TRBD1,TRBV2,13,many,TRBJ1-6,CAGRTGGLSPLHF,TGTGCCGGACGGACAGGGGGTCTTTCACCCCTCCACTTT
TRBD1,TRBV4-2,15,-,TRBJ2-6,CASSQGQGGANVLTF,TGTGCCAGCAGCCAAGGACAGGGTGGGGCCAACGTCCTGACTTTC
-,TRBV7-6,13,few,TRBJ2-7,CASSLGYTYEQYF,TGTGCCAGCAGCTTAGGTTACACCTACGAGCAGTACTTC
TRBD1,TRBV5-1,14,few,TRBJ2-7,CASSLDRGNYEQYF,TGCGCCAGCAGCCTCGACAGGGGGAACTACGAGCAGTACTTC
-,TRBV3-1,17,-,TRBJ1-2,CASSQNYDRHRGYGYTF,TGTGCCAGCAGCCAAAACTATGACAGGCACCGGGGCTATGGCTACACCTTC
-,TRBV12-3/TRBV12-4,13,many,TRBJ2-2,CAQRGGETGELFF,TGTGCCCAGAGGGGGGGTGAAACCGGGGAGCTGTTTTTT
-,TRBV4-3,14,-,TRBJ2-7,CASSQVARGYEQYF,TGCGCCAGCAGCCAAGTCGCCAGGGGCTACGAGCAGTACTTC
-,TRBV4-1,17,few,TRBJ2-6,CASSRGQELSGANVLTF,TGCGCCAGCAGCCGAGGACAAGAACTGTCTGGGGCCAACGTCCTGACTTTC
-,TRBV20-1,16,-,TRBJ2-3,CSARMFGAASTDTQYF,TGCAGTGCTAGAATGTTTGGAGCGGCTAGCACAGATACGCAGTATTTT
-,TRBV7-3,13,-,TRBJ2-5,CASSPSPRETQYF,TGTGCCAGCAGCCCCTCCCCCCGGGAGACCCAGTACTTC
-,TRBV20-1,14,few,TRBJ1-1,CSARGPPQNTEAFF,TGCAGTGCTAGAGGCCCCCCCCAAAACACTGAAGCTTTCTTT
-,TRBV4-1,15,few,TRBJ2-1,CASSQAPLRGTEQFF,TGCGCCAGCAGCCAAGCCCCCCTTCGGGGGACAGAGCAGTTCTTC
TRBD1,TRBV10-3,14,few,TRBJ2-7,CAMQPGQGAGEQYF,TGTGCCATGCAACCGGGACAGGGGGCTGGCGAGCAGTACTTC
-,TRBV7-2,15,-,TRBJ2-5,CASSLGPPPGETQYF,TGTGCCAGCAGCTTAGGACCTCCCCCGGGGGAGACCCAGTACTTC
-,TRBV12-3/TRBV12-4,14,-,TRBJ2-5,CASSFWHLKETQYF,TGTGCCAGCAGTTTCTGGCACCTTAAAGAGACCCAGTACTTC
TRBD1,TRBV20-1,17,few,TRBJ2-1,CSAIGVRTGGAYNEQFF,TGCAGTGCAATCGGCGTCCGGACAGGGGGCGCCTACAATGAGCAGTTCTTC
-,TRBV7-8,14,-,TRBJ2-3,CASSLNRQPSAQYF,TGTGCCAGCAGCTTAAATAGGCAGCCCTCCGCGCAGTATTTT
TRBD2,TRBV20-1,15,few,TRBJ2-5,CSATTSGGVRETQYF,TGCAGTGCTACTACTAGCGGGGGGGTAAGAGAGACCCAGTACTTC
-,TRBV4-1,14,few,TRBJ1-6,CASSLQGPNSPLHF,TGCGCCAGCAGCCTACAGGGCCCTAATTCACCCCTCCACTTT